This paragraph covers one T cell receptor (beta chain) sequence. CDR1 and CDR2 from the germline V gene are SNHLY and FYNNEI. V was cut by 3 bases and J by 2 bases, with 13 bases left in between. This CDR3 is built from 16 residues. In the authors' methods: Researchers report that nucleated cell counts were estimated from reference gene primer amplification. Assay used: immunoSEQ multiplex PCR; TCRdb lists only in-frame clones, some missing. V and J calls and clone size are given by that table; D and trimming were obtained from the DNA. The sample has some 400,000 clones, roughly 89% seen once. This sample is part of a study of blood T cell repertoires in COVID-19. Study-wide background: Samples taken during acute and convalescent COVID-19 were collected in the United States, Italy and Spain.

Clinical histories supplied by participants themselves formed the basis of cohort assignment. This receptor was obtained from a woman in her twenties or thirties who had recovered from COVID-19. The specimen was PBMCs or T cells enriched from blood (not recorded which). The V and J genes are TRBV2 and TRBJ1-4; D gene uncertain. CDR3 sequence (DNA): TGTGCCAGCAGTGAGGCAGTTCCAGGCACTAATGAAAAACTGTTTTTT. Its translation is CASSEAVPGTNEKLFF. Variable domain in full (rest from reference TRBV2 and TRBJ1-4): EPEVTQTPSHQVTQMGQEVILRCVPISNHLYFYWYRQILGQKVEFLVSFYNNEISEKSEIFDDQFSVERPDGSNFTLKIRSTKLEDSAMYFCASSEAVPGTNEKLFFGSGTQLSVL.